The present T cell receptor beta chain was sequenced within a study of shared clonotypes between healthy human individuals. Study information: A donor's plate count was three for CD4 naive and three for CD4 memory; CD8 naive had two and CD8 memory one. Study outcomes and limitations: Collection of samples was limited to blood; tissue repertoires likely differ. It was observed that roughly 5% of naive CD4 clonotypes were shared across a handful of donors.

For this clone: Its target is not known.

Repertoires were generated with immunoSEQ multiplex PCR, while TCRdb's copy carries only in-frame clones and drops some. The sample yields some 630,000 clones, 90% to 97% seen once. Positive CCR7 selection of CD45RO-negative cells yielded the naive CD8 cells, and terminally differentiated effector memory CD45RA+ cells were excluded. V was clipped by 6 bases and J by 4 bases; unmatched bases: 6. The CDR3 consists of 14 residues. CDR1 is SEHNR and CDR2 is FQNEAQ in the germline V gene (reference sequence). This chain connects TRBV7-9 to TRBJ1-5, with 7 bases identical to TRBD1. Sequenced material: naive CD8+ T cells sorted from blood. The receptor's source is a woman aged 25 to 45 in good health. The CDR3 nucleotides are TGTGCCAGCAGTCCCGGGACAGATAATCAGCCCCAGCATTTT. Translating it yields CASSPGTDNQPQHF.